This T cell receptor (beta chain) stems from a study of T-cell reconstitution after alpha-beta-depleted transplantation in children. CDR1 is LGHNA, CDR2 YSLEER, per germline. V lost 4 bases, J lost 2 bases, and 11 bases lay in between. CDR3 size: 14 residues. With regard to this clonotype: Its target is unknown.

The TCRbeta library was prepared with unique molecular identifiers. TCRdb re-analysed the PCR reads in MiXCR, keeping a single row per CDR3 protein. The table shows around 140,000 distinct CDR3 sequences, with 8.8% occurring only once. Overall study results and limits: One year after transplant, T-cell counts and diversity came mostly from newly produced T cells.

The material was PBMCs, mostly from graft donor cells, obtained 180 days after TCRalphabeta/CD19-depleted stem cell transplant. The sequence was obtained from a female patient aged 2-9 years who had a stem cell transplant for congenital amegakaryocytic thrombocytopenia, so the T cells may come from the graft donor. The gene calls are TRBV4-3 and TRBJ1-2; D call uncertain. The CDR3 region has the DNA TGCGCCAGCAGCCGTGGGCGGGGAAACTATGGCTACACCTTC. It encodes CASSRGRGNYGYTF.